The rows below give T cell receptor beta chains drawn from one sample of a study of T cell repertoires in cytomegalovirus infection. TCRdb re-derived calls from the reads in MiXCR, one entry per CDR3 protein. The table lists 150,000 to 200,000 distinct CDR3 sequences, roughly a fifth of them singletons. Sequencing used PBMCs. The receptors were gathered from a human donor in good health (CMV status not recorded). Some clones in this sample may be carry-over from other donors' samples. The CDR3 runs from the conserved cysteine through the conserved F or W. The order of the fields is clone size, D gene, J gene, CDR3 length, V gene, CDR3 protein, CDR3 DNA. A D gene is named only where the DNA matches it firmly. Some rows have no size entry. The others give once, few or many, or a class for an expanded clone.

few	.	TRBJ2-7	11	TRBV28	CASSLEYEQYF	TGTGCCAGCAGTCTTGAGTACGAGCAGTACTTC
few	TRBD1	TRBJ2-2	17	TRBV7-9	CASSFLPGQGGTGELFF	TGTGCCAGCAGCTTCCTTCCGGGACAGGGAGGCACCGGGGAGCTGTTTTTT
few	.	TRBJ2-1	16	TRBV20-1	CSVLARSGSSYNEQFF	TGCAGTGTCTTAGCCCGGAGCGGAAGCTCCTACAATGAGCAGTTCTTC
few	.	TRBJ1-5	14	TRBV19	CASSMGVGNQPQHF	TGTGCCAGTAGTATGGGGGTGGGTAATCAGCCCCAGCATTTT
many	TRBD2	TRBJ2-1	19	TRBV7-9	CASSSDSSGRQGGYNEQFF	TGTGCCAGCAGCTCGGATTCTAGCGGGAGGCAAGGGGGTTACAATGAGCAGTTCTTC
many	.	TRBJ2-6	17	TRBV12-3/TRBV12-4	CASSSQTGLAGANVLTF	TGTGCCAGCAGTTCCCAGACAGGACTGGCTGGGGCCAACGTCCTGACTTTC
.	.	TRBJ1-2	15	TRBV7-3	CASSLDAGPGYGYTF	TGTGCCAGCAGCTTAGATGCAGGACCCGGTTACGGCTACACCTTC
.	.	TRBJ1-1	16	TRBV25-1	CASSELQTRHNTEAFF	TGTGCCAGCAGTGAACTTCAGACACGCCATAACACTGAAGCTTTCTTT
.	.	TRBJ1-1	14	TRBV5-6	CASSRDPSGTEAFF	TGTGCCAGCTCCCGGGACCCCTCGGGCACTGAAGCTTTCTTT
many	TRBD2	TRBJ2-7	15	TRBV5-1	CASSGGLAGAYEQYF	TGTGCCAGCAGCGGGGGACTAGCGGGGGCCTACGAGCAGTACTTC
few	TRBD2	TRBJ2-2	19	TRBV11-3	CASSLSIRLAGVNTGELFF	TGTGCCAGCAGCTTATCGATAAGACTAGCGGGGGTTAACACCGGGGAGCTGTTTTTT
.	.	TRBJ2-2	15	TRBV19	CASSTPGEVTGELFF	TGTGCCAGTAGTACCCCCGGCGAGGTCACCGGGGAGCTGTTTTTT
.	.	TRBJ2-7	14	TRBV5-5	CASSLKQGGDEQYF	TGTGCCAGCAGCTTGAAACAGGGGGGGGACGAGCAGTACTTC
many	.	TRBJ2-7	17	TRBV12-3/TRBV12-4	CASSFNVGRGIFHEQYF	TGTGCCAGCAGTTTTAACGTGGGCAGGGGAATCTTCCACGAGCAGTACTTC
few	.	TRBJ2-2	15	TRBV4-1	CASSQASGNTGELFF	TGCGCCAGCAGCCAAGCTTCAGGGAACACCGGGGAGCTGTTTTTT
.	TRBD1	TRBJ1-4	13	TRBV29-1	CSVRDSPNEKLFF	TGCAGCGTGAGGGACAGCCCTAATGAAAAACTGTTTTTT
.	.	TRBJ1-5	14	TRBV2	CASSDWGFSDPQHF	TGTGCCAGCAGTGATTGGGGGTTCTCGGATCCCCAGCATTTT
.	TRBD2	TRBJ2-7	15	TRBV30	CAWSVQGGRAYEQYF	TGTGCCTGGAGTGTACAGGGCGGGAGGGCCTACGAGCAGTACTTC
.	.	TRBJ2-5	13	TRBV5-1	CASSRDVWETQYF	TGCGCCAGCAGCCGGGATGTCTGGGAGACCCAGTACTTC
many	TRBD2	TRBJ2-1	16	TRBV20-1	CSASVAGGPRGNEQFF	TGCAGTGCTTCGGTAGCGGGAGGGCCGAGAGGGAATGAGCAGTTCTTC
few	.	TRBJ2-1	20	TRBV6-2/TRBV6-3	CASRGRTGTLGRESVNEQFF	TGTGCCAGCAGGGGAAGAACCGGGACACTGGGGCGGGAGAGCGTCAATGAGCAGTTCTTC
many	TRBD1	TRBJ2-1	15	TRBV28	CANSPGGRDENEQFF	TGTGCCAACAGCCCAGGGGGAAGGGATGAGAATGAGCAGTTCTTC
many	.	TRBJ2-7	15	TRBV7-2	CASSPTGTAAYEQYF	TGTGCCAGCAGCCCGACCGGGACGGCCGCCTACGAGCAGTACTTC
few	TRBD2	TRBJ2-6	18	TRBV6-5	CASSYLAGAISGANVLTF	TGTGCCAGCAGTTATCTAGCGGGGGCAATCTCTGGGGCCAACGTCCTGACTTTC
few	.	TRBJ2-3	13	TRBV7-3	CASSPLARDTQYF	TGTGCCAGCAGCCCCCTTGCTCGGGATACGCAGTATTTT
few	TRBD2	TRBJ2-1	15	TRBV7-9	CASSLSGSRYNEQFF	TGTGCCAGCAGCCTCAGCGGGAGTCGGTACAATGAGCAGTTCTTC
.	.	TRBJ2-2	16	TRBV5-6	CASSRIRQGGTGELFF	TGTGCCAGCAGCCGGATCAGACAGGGAGGAACCGGGGAGCTGTTTTTT
.	TRBD2	TRBJ2-1	15	TRBV3-1	CASSSVAGPYNEQFF	TGTGCCAGCAGCTCCGTAGCGGGCCCCTACAATGAGCAGTTCTTC
many	TRBD1	TRBJ2-1	15	TRBV7-2	CASSFRTGAYNEQFF	TGTGCCAGCAGCTTCCGGACAGGGGCCTACAATGAGCAGTTCTTC
few	.	TRBJ1-1	15	TRBV7-2	CASSLTRGVDTEAFF	TGTGCCAGCAGCTTGACGCGGGGTGTTGACACTGAAGCTTTCTTT
many	.	TRBJ1-1	14	TRBV7-2	CASSTQGGPTEAFF	TGTGCCAGCAGCACGCAGGGCGGCCCCACTGAAGCTTTCTTT
few	.	TRBJ2-5	13	TRBV2	CASNAGYGETQYF	TGTGCCAGCAACGCAGGGTATGGCGAGACCCAGTACTTC
.	.	TRBJ2-7	13	TRBV6-2/TRBV6-3	CASSSTVSYEQYF	TGTGCCAGCAGTTCAACCGTCTCCTACGAGCAGTACTTC
.	.	TRBJ2-7	18	TRBV28	CASSSRLLASMHYYEQYF	TGTGCCAGCAGTTCCAGGCTTCTAGCGAGTATGCACTACTACGAGCAGTACTTC
.	TRBD2	TRBJ2-1	12	TRBV6-2/TRBV6-3	CASRYSGAEQFF	TGTGCCAGCAGGTATAGCGGGGCTGAGCAGTTCTTC
.	TRBD1	TRBJ2-7	14	TRBV5-3	CASTSGQGIYEQYF	TGTGCCAGCACCTCGGGACAGGGAATCTACGAGCAGTACTTC
.	.	TRBJ2-4	13	TRBV5-6	CASSFGVYGIQYF	TGTGCCAGCAGCTTCGGGGTGTATGGCATTCAGTACTTC